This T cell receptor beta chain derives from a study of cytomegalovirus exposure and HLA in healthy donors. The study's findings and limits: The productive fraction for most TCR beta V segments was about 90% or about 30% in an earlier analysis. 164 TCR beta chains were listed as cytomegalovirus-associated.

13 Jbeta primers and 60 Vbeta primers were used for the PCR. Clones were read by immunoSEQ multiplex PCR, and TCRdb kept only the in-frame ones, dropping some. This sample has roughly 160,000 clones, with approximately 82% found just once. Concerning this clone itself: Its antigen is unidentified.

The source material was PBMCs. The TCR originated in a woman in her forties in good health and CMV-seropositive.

CDR3 sequence reads: CASSLATGGGYGYTF. CDR3 nucleotide sequence: TGTGCCAGCAGTTTAGCGACAGGGGGAGGATATGGCTACACCTTC. This chain uses TRBV28 with TRBJ1-2; TRBD1 matches 9 bases. With 2 bases clipped from V and 5 bases from J, the junction kept 6 bases outside the gene matches. Germline-derived CDR1 and CDR2 are MDHEN and SYDVKM. The CDR3 spans 15 residues.